This T cell receptor (beta chain) was observed in a study of shared T cell receptors in the human thymus. Germline assignment: CDR1 SGHDN and CDR2 FVKESK. V was shortened by 3 bases and J by 5 bases, with 10 bases between the two germline ends. The CDR3 is made up of 13 amino acids. The repertoire was sequenced with immunoSEQ multiplex PCR; TCRdb's copy has only in-frame clones and lacks some. Among under 450,000 clones listed, more than 85% were seen once. The receptor's source is a human donor. The chain links TRBV14 to TRBJ2-5, with unresolved D. The material sequenced was thymocytes. The CDR3 bases are TGTGCCAGCAGCCAGACGGAGTCGGAGACCCAGTACTTC. Encoded protein: CASSQTESETQYF.